Sequencing of this T cell receptor (beta chain) was carried out in a study of T cells in tuberculosis. Across the whole study: A South African cohort included IGRA-negative adolescents, latently infected IGRA-positive adolescents and adults with active tuberculosis.

The table came from immunoSEQ multiplex PCR; TCRdb's copy has only in-frame clones and leaves some out. The data contain about 34,000 clones, 75% to 95% of them singletons. Time point noted: new active TB diagnosis, blood taken before or within 7 days of starting treatment. HIV-seronegative South African adults aged 18 years or older had newly diagnosed active tuberculosis. Each clinical donor contributed on average roughly 92,000 T cells from unsorted cryopreserved PBMC. General study results and limits: Active tuberculosis alpha repertoires lay closer to GMM-specific TCRs than controls'.

Germline V gene lookup returns CDR1 MNHEY and CDR2 SVGAGI. The CDR3 sequence is 13 residues long. V lost 8 bases and J 2 bases, leaving 12 bases between the germline ends. Comment on this clone: Its antigen is unidentified.

The rearrangement uses TRBV6-5 and TRBJ1-2; possible D gene TRBD1, 5 bases. The sample here was PBMCs, taken at tuberculosis diagnosis. The receptor was isolated from an adult with tuberculosis. The CDR3, as DNA: TGTGCCAGCGCCCGGGGGGGGAACTATGGCTACACCTTC. Its protein product is CASARGGNYGYTF.